This T cell receptor (beta chain) was observed in a study of identical twins. Whole-study findings and limits: Models underestimated out-of-frame TCR alpha sharing in monozygotic twins.

One entry per CDR3 protein results from TCRdb running MiXCR on the 5' RACE reads. The sample records under 250,000 distinct CDR3 sequences, less than 9.5% being singletons. Looked up from germline, CDR1 is LGHNA and CDR2 is YSLEER. V lost 0 bases to trimming and J lost 3 bases; unmatched junction nucleotides: 6. The CDR3 is 19 residues long. As to this clonotype: Its antigen is undetermined.

The TCR sequence derives from a woman between 18 and 29 years old in good health. This chain uses TRBV4-3 with TRBJ2-4; 15 nucleotides match TRBD2. The specimen was memory (CD45RO+) T cells sorted from blood. The CDR3, as DNA: TGCGCCAGCAGCCAAGATCTAGGACTAGCGGGAGGGAGCAAAAACATTCAGTACTTC. Translation: CASSQDLGLAGGSKNIQYF.